The 11 T cell receptor beta chains given below trace back to one sample, sequenced in a study of T-cell reconstitution after alpha-beta-depleted transplantation in children. Unique molecular identifiers were used in preparing the TCRbeta library. TCRdb passed the PCR reads through MiXCR, listing each CDR3 protein once. The data contain about 610,000 distinct CDR3 sequences, over 9.5% of them singletons. The specimen was PBMCs from the stem cell graft donor, collected from the stem cell graft. These receptor sequences come from a human donor who donated a stem cell graft to a child with acute myeloid leukemia.

Comments on this clonotype: A read error may account for a junction end that differs from germline. The genes are TRBV5-1 and TRBJ1-1; 9 bases fit TRBD1. CDR3 size: 15 residues. The germline V gene has CDR1 SGHRS and CDR2 YFSETQ. The CDR3 spells CASSFSGTGNSEAFF. CDR3 bases: TGCGCCAGCAGCTTTTCCGGGACAGGGAACTCTGAAGCTTTCTTT. Full variable domain (remainder filled in from reference TRBV5-1 and TRBJ1-1): KAGVTQTPRYLIKTRGQQVTLSCSPISGHRSVSWYQQTPGQGLQFLFEYFSETQRNKGNFPGRFSGRQFSNSRSEMNVSTLELGDSALYLCASSFSGTGNSEAFFGQGTRLTVV.

This clonotype was observed at least ten times. The V call is TRBV20-1, the J call TRBJ1-1, with 7 positions matching TRBD1. V dropped 4 bases and J dropped 3; count of bases not matched to a gene: 11. The CDR3 is 15 amino acids. Germline V gives CDR1 DFQATT, CDR2 SNEGSKA (reference sequence). The CDR3 region is CSAIQGPRRHTEAFF. DNA for the CDR3: TGCAGTGCTATACAGGGGCCCCGACGTCACACTGAAGCTTTCTTT.

The rearrangement links TRBV7-2 to TRBJ2-6; a possible D gene is TRBD1 (6 bases). Germline V CDR1 and CDR2: SGHTA, FQGNSA. This CDR3 comprises 17 residues. Trimming cost V 3 bases and J 0 bases, with 12 bases left between them. For the CDR3, the DNA is TGTGCCAGCAGCTTGGGCAGGGGATCCTCTGGGGCCAACGTCCTGACTTTC. Translation gives CASSLGRGSSGANVLTF.

Ten or more counts support this clonotype. This chain joins TRBV20-1 and TRBJ2-1, with 12 bases identical to TRBD2. This CDR3 has 15 residues. Germline loops: CDR1 DFQATT, CDR2 SNEGSKA (reference sequence). With V trimmed by 2 bases and J by 8 bases, 7 bases remained unmatched. CDR3 bases: TGCAGTGCTAGATTGTCTAGCGGGAGGGCCCATGAGCAGTTCTTC. Protein: CSARLSSGRAHEQFF.

The chain combines TRBV20-1 with TRBJ1-5; TRBD1 aligns across 10 bases. There are 16 residues in the CDR3. The germline CDR1 and CDR2 sequences are DFQATT and SNEGSKA (reference sequence). V shed 6 bases, J shed 2 bases, and the junction held 10 bases outside the gene matches. Here the CDR3 reads CSALRTGGFGNQPQHF. The CDR3 nucleotides read TGCAGTGCCCTCAGGACAGGGGGTTTTGGCAATCAGCCCCAGCATTTT.

This clonotype turned up a few times. The chain carries TRBV24-1 and TRBJ2-3, with a tentative D call TRBD1 (6 bases). This CDR3 region has 16 residues. The ends were cut back, 4 bases at V and 2 bases at J, with 15 bases in the middle. Germline V lookup: CDR1 KGHDR, CDR2 SFDVKD. The CDR3 here is CATSDPGTPSTDTQYF. CDR3 DNA sequence: TGTGCCACCAGTGACCCCGGGACACCCTCCACAGATACGCAGTATTTT.

The V gene is TRBV6-2 or TRBV6-3, the J gene TRBJ2-7, with 9 bases lining up with TRBD1. Germline lookup yields CDR1 MNHEY and CDR2 SVGEGT. J gave up 0 bases and V 0 bases, and 3 bases lay outside the gene matches. This CDR3 is 16 amino acids long. The CDR3 loop is CASSYSGTGSSYEQYF. Written as DNA, the CDR3 is TGTGCCAGCAGTTACTCGGGGACAGGGAGCTCCTACGAGCAGTACTTC.

This clonotype was picked up many times. The chain joins TRBV9 to TRBJ2-2, with TRBD2 matching over 9 bases. Germline trimming cut 0 bases from V and 7 bases from J; bases unmatched to any gene: 10. Germline V CDR1 and CDR2: SGDLS, YYNGEE. CDR3 length: 17 amino acids. The CDR3 here is CASSVVAGGPSGGELFF. DNA of the CDR3: TGTGCCAGCAGCGTAGTGGCGGGAGGGCCCTCGGGCGGGGAGCTGTTTTTT.

This clonotype was picked up a small number of times. The rearrangement links TRBV6-2 or TRBV6-3 to TRBJ2-1; TRBD2 matches at 8 bases. CDR3 length: 15 residues. Germline V gives CDR1 MNHEY, CDR2 SVGEGT. Losses at the gene ends were 3 bases for V and 2 bases for J; bases not matched to a gene: 3. Here the CDR3 DNA reads TGTGCCAGCAGTTATGCGGGAGGCGCCTACAATGAGCAGTTCTTC. This sequence encodes CASSYAGGAYNEQFF.

This clonotype was seen ten or more times. The gene calls are TRBV6-1 and TRBJ2-1; 12 bases line up with TRBD2. Germline loops: CDR1 MNHNS, CDR2 SASEGT. The CDR3 covers 18 residues. J lost 6 bases, V lost 2 bases, and 11 bases had no gene match. The CDR3 DNA reads as TGTGCCAGCAGTGAAAGACTAGCGGGAGTGGCTAGGGCCAATGAGCAGTTCTTC. This encodes CASSERLAGVARANEQFF.

This clonotype showed up just a few times. The genes are TRBV20-1 and TRBJ2-1, with a tentative D call TRBD2 (6 bases). The CDR3 is 13 amino acids. With 5 bases removed from V and 5 bases from J, the gap between germline ends came to 13 bases. Per the germline V gene, CDR1 is DFQATT and CDR2 is SNEGSKA (reference sequence). The CDR3 DNA reads as TGCAGTGCTCACCGGGACTCACACAATGAGCAGTTCTTC. It codes for CSAHRDSHNEQFF.